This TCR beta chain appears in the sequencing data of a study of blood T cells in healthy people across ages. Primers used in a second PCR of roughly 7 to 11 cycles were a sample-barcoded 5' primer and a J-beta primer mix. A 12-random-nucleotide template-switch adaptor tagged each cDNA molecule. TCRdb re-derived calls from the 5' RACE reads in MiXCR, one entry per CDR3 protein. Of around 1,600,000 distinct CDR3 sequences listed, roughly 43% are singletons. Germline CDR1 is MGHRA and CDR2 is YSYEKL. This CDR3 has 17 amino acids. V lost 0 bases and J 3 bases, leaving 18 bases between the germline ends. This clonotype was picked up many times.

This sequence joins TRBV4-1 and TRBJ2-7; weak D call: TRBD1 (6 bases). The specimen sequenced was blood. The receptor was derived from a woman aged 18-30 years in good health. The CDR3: CASSQDLGTTYHYEQYF. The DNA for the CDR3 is TGCGCCAGCAGCCAAGATCTTGGGACAACTTACCACTACGAGCAGTACTTC.